Reported below is one T cell receptor (beta chain). This table comes from immunoSEQ multiplex PCR, and its TCRdb copy is limited to in-frame clones, with some not included. The sample contains about 2.1 million clones, roughly 95% of which appear only once. The record originates from a study of shared clonotypes between healthy human individuals. Naive CD8 isolation took CD45RO-negative cells positively selected for CCR7 and excluded terminally differentiated effector memory CD45RA+ cells. Deletions cut 3 bases from V and 6 bases from J, with 17 bases between. Germline CDR1 is SEHNR and CDR2 is FQNEAQ (reference sequence). This CDR3 comprises 15 residues.

The clonotype originates from a young man in good health. Some clones in this sample may be carry-over from other donors' samples. This chain connects TRBV7-9 to TRBJ1-2; maybe TRBD1 (6 bases). The sequencing sample was made of naive CD8+ T cells from PBMCs. CDR3 protein: CASSLETWGADGYTF. The CDR3 bases are TGTGCCAGCAGCTTGGAAACGTGGGGGGCAGATGGCTACACCTTC. The complete variable domain, with remaining parts taken from reference TRBV7-9 and TRBJ1-2, reads DTGVSQNPRHKITKRGQNVTFRCDPISEHNRLYWYRQTLGQGPEFLTYFQNEAQLEKSRLLSDRFSAERPKGSFSTLEIQRTEQGDSAMYLCASSLETWGADGYTFGSGTRLTVV.